A selection of T cell receptor beta chains follows, all from one sample in a study of blood T cell repertoires in COVID-19. Sequencing used immunoSEQ multiplex PCR; TCRdb keeps in-frame clones, though not all of them. The data hold 250,000 to 300,000 clones, with approximately 83% observed a single time. Material: PBMCs or T cells enriched from blood (not recorded which). These receptors all stem from a man over 45 who had recovered from COVID-19. The CDR3 runs from the conserved cysteine through the conserved F or W. A D gene is named only where the DNA matches it firmly. Part of the rows lack a size; the others show once, few, many or a class for expanded clones.

size: -; D: TRBD1; V: TRBV5-1; J: TRBJ1-5; DNA: TGCGCCAGCAGACAAACAGGGGGTAGCAATCAGCCCCAGCATTTT; CDR3: CASRQTGGSNQPQHF
size: -; D: TRBD2; V: TRBV15; J: TRBJ2-2; DNA: TGTGCCACCAGCAGAGCCGCCTTAAGCGGGGTCACCGGGGAGCTGTTTTTT; CDR3: CATSRAALSGVTGELFF
size: -; D: TRBD2; V: TRBV7-2; J: TRBJ2-1; DNA: TGTGCCAGCAGCTTAGTGGGACTAGGGTTCTACAATGAGCAGTTCTTC; CDR3: CASSLVGLGFYNEQFF
size: -; D: -; V: TRBV18; J: TRBJ1-1; DNA: TGTGCCAGCTCAGGGCAGGGGACTGAAGCTTTCTTT; CDR3: CASSGQGTEAFF
size: once; D: TRBD1; V: TRBV7-3; J: TRBJ2-1; DNA: TGTGCCAGCAGCTCAAATACAGGGGAACACAATGAGCAGTTCTTC; CDR3: CASSSNTGEHNEQFF
size: -; D: TRBD2; V: TRBV5-1; J: TRBJ2-3; DNA: TGCGCCAGCAGCTTAATGGGTCTAGCGGGGGGGCGACTAGATACGCAGTATTTT; CDR3: CASSLMGLAGGRLDTQYF
size: -; D: -; V: TRBV18; J: TRBJ2-1; DNA: TGTGCCAGCTCACCCCCGTTACAGGACTACAATGAGCAGTTCTTC; CDR3: CASSPPLQDYNEQFF
size: -; D: -; V: TRBV4-1; J: TRBJ1-3; DNA: TGCGCCAGCAGCCAAGATTGGAGTCGAGGCGGGGAGGGAAACACCATATATTTT; CDR3: CASSQDWSRGGEGNTIYF
size: -; D: TRBD1; V: TRBV5-4; J: TRBJ2-7; DNA: TGTGCCAGCAGCCAGGGACAGGGGCGATACGAGCAGTACTTC; CDR3: CASSQGQGRYEQYF
size: -; D: -; V: TRBV6-5; J: TRBJ2-7; DNA: TGTGCCAGCAGGGGACATACAATCCACGAGCAGTACTTC; CDR3: CASRGHTIHEQYF
size: -; D: -; V: TRBV18; J: TRBJ1-2; DNA: TGTGCCAGCTCACCAGGGGGGGAAGATGGCTACACCTTC; CDR3: CASSPGGEDGYTF
size: -; D: TRBD2; V: TRBV19; J: TRBJ2-1; DNA: TGTGCCAGTAAGTGGGACGTCTACGGGGGGAATGAGCAGTTCTTC; CDR3: CASKWDVYGGNEQFF
size: -; D: TRBD1; V: TRBV7-8; J: TRBJ1-5; DNA: TGTGCCAGCAGCTTAAGGGACAGGCTCAATCAGCCCCAGCATTTT; CDR3: CASSLRDRLNQPQHF
size: -; D: TRBD1; V: TRBV7-9; J: TRBJ2-7; DNA: TGTGCCAGCAGCAAACGACAGGGGGGATTCTCCTACGAGCAGTACTTC; CDR3: CASSKRQGGFSYEQYF
size: -; D: TRBD1; V: TRBV5-1; J: TRBJ1-2; DNA: TGCGCCAGCAGCTTATACGGGACAGGGGGCGCAGAGAACTATGGCTACACCTTC; CDR3: CASSLYGTGGAENYGYTF
size: -; D: -; V: TRBV18; J: TRBJ2-1; DNA: TGTGCCAGCTCACCCCCACAGGGTGGTTACAATGAGCAGTTCTTC; CDR3: CASSPPQGGYNEQFF
size: -; D: -; V: TRBV19; J: TRBJ1-1; DNA: TGTGCCAGTAGTACACTGGGCTACACTGAAGCTTTCTTT; CDR3: CASSTLGYTEAFF
size: -; D: TRBD1; V: TRBV27; J: TRBJ2-7; DNA: TGTGCCAGCACCCATTGGGTCTCCGGGACAGCCTACGAGCAGTACTTC; CDR3: CASTHWVSGTAYEQYF
size: -; D: -; V: TRBV7-8; J: TRBJ1-3; DNA: TGTGCCAGCAGCACCCTAACGTGGGGAGAAAACATTAGCTCTGGAAACACCATATATTTT; CDR3: CASSTLTWGENISSGNTIYF
size: -; D: TRBD2; V: TRBV7-3; J: TRBJ2-2; DNA: TGTGCCAGCAGCTTGGCGGGGGCGAACACCGGGGAGCTGTTTTTT; CDR3: CASSLAGANTGELFF
size: -; D: -; V: TRBV19; J: TRBJ1-1; DNA: TGTGCCAGTACTGTGCGCGGGTTGGTTGGGACTGAAGCTTTCTTT; CDR3: CASTVRGLVGTEAFF
size: -; D: -; V: TRBV23-1; J: TRBJ2-7; DNA: TGCGCCAGCAGGCGGGACGACAGATACGAGCAGTACTTC; CDR3: CASRRDDRYEQYF
size: -; D: -; V: TRBV6-5; J: TRBJ2-7; DNA: TGTGCCAGCAGTTACGGGAGCGATAGGGACGAGCAGTACTTC; CDR3: CASSYGSDRDEQYF
size: -; D: TRBD1; V: TRBV6-5; J: TRBJ2-3; DNA: TGTGCCAGCAGCGGACAGGGCACCACAGATACGCAGTATTTT; CDR3: CASSGQGTTDTQYF
size: -; D: TRBD2; V: TRBV9; J: TRBJ2-2; DNA: TGTGCCAGCACCCTTCGGGGGGATAGCGGGGAGCTGTTTTTT; CDR3: CASTLRGDSGELFF
size: -; D: -; V: TRBV5-1; J: TRBJ1-2; DNA: TGCGCCAGCAGCTTGCGGGAAGCAGGGACTTATGGCTACACCTTC; CDR3: CASSLREAGTYGYTF
size: -; D: TRBD2; V: TRBV5-1; J: TRBJ2-2; DNA: TGCGCCAGCAGCTTGGCGGGGACTAGCGGGGCCGGGGAGCTGTTTTTT; CDR3: CASSLAGTSGAGELFF
size: -; D: -; V: TRBV2; J: TRBJ1-5; DNA: TGTGCCACCGACGGGGGGTCGGGCAATCAGCCCCAGCATTTT; CDR3: CATDGGSGNQPQHF
size: -; D: -; V: TRBV28; J: TRBJ2-3; DNA: TGTGCCAGCAGTGAGACTAGCACAGATACGCAGTATTTT; CDR3: CASSETSTDTQYF
size: -; D: -; V: TRBV19; J: TRBJ1-2; DNA: TGTGCCAGTGCCCCGACCGGGGGCTATGGCTACACCTTC; CDR3: CASAPTGGYGYTF
size: -; D: TRBD1; V: TRBV24-1; J: TRBJ1-4; DNA: TGTGCCACCAGTCAACGGACAGGGGGAGGTTTGGAAAAACTGTTTTTT; CDR3: CATSQRTGGGLEKLFF
size: -; D: -; V: TRBV18; J: TRBJ2-7; DNA: TGTGCCAGCTCACCAGACATTAATTCGTACGAGCAGTACTTC; CDR3: CASSPDINSYEQYF
size: -; D: TRBD1; V: TRBV3-1/TRBV3-2; J: TRBJ1-4; DNA: TGTGCCAGCAACAGGGGGTCCAATGAAAAACTGTTTTTT; CDR3: CASNRGSNEKLFF
size: -; D: -; V: TRBV5-1; J: TRBJ2-5; DNA: TGCGCCAGCAGCTCGGGACTGATCCAAGAGACCCAGTACTTC; CDR3: CASSSGLIQETQYF
size: -; D: -; V: TRBV9; J: TRBJ1-5; DNA: TGTGCCAGCAGCGTGGGGGGGGAGAGACAGCCCCAGCATTTT; CDR3: CASSVGGERQPQHF
size: -; D: TRBD2; V: TRBV25-1; J: TRBJ2-3; DNA: TGTGCCAGCACCAGACGGGGGGGAGCGACAGATACGCAGTATTTT; CDR3: CASTRRGGATDTQYF
size: -; D: -; V: TRBV28; J: TRBJ1-5; DNA: TGTGCCAGCAGCTCCTCCGGGACATACAATCAGCCCCAGCATTTT; CDR3: CASSSSGTYNQPQHF
size: -; D: -; V: TRBV28; J: TRBJ1-2; DNA: TGTGCCAGCCTAGTTTTAGGGGCAGGTGGCTACACCTTC; CDR3: CASLVLGAGGYTF
size: -; D: -; V: TRBV7-3; J: TRBJ1-2; DNA: TGTGCCAGCAGCATCGACAGCGCCGTCCCCTATGGCTACACCTTC; CDR3: CASSIDSAVPYGYTF
size: -; D: -; V: TRBV5-1; J: TRBJ2-5; DNA: TGCGCCAGCAGCCCGGGAGAAGAGACCCAGTACTTC; CDR3: CASSPGEETQYF
size: once; D: TRBD1; V: TRBV2; J: TRBJ1-1; DNA: TGTGCCAGCAGTGTGGGACAGGGGACTGAAGCTTTCTTT; CDR3: CASSVGQGTEAFF
size: once; D: TRBD1; V: TRBV28; J: TRBJ1-5; DNA: TGTGCCAGCAGTTCGAGACAGGGGTTTCAGCCCCAGCATTTT; CDR3: CASSSRQGFQPQHF
size: -; D: -; V: TRBV5-6; J: TRBJ2-5; DNA: TGTGCCAGCAGCTTGGGGAGGGAAGAGACCCAGTACTTC; CDR3: CASSLGREETQYF
size: few; D: -; V: TRBV7-9; J: TRBJ1-1; DNA: TGTGCCAGCAGCCGACAGTGGGAAGCTTTCTTT; CDR3: CASSRQWEAFF
size: -; D: TRBD2; V: TRBV6-2/TRBV6-3; J: TRBJ2-2; DNA: TGTGCCAGCAGTAAAGCGGGAGGTATAGGCGGGGAGCTGTTTTTT; CDR3: CASSKAGGIGGELFF
size: -; D: TRBD2; V: TRBV28; J: TRBJ2-2; DNA: TGTGCCAGCAGTTTACTTGCCGGGACTAGCGGTCGAGAGGGGGAGCTGTTTTTT; CDR3: CASSLLAGTSGREGELFF
size: -; D: TRBD1; V: TRBV6-5; J: TRBJ2-7; DNA: TGTGCCAGCAGCAGGACAGGGTACCAGCAGTACTTC; CDR3: CASSRTGYQQYF
size: -; D: TRBD2; V: TRBV9; J: TRBJ2-7; DNA: TGTGCCAGCAGCGTAGTAGGGGCCCGGGGGGGATCCTACGAGCAGTACTTC; CDR3: CASSVVGARGGSYEQYF
size: -; D: -; V: TRBV29-1; J: TRBJ2-1; DNA: TGCAGCGTTGAAGATCCGATGAGCTCCTACAATGAGCAGTTCTTC; CDR3: CSVEDPMSSYNEQFF